The T cell receptor (beta chain) described here comes from a study of T cell responses to AZD1222 COVID-19 vaccine. Assay: immunoSEQ multiplex PCR; the TCRdb copy retains only in-frame clones and omits some. The table lists roughly 180,000 clones, roughly 94% of them singletons, with approximately 0.58% in the top ten. The TCR sequence derives from an adult in good health. The sample consisted of peripheral blood, taken on day 0 of AZD1222 vaccination.

Here the CDR3 reads CASSPGQPTEQYF. The CDR3 nucleotides read TGTGCCAGCTCCCCGGGACAGCCCACCGAGCAGTACTTC. The gene calls are TRBV18 and TRBJ2-7, with TRBD1 matching over 7 bases. This CDR3 comprises 13 residues. Germline V gene sequence: CDR1 KGHSH, CDR2 LQKENI. V gave up 6 bases and J gave up 6 bases; unmatched junction bases: 8. Variable domain in full (rest from reference TRBV18 and TRBJ2-7): NAGVMQNPRHLVRRRGQEARLRCSPMKGHSHVYWYRQLPEEGLKFMVYLQKENIIDESGMPKERFSAEFPKEGPSILRIQQVVRGDSAAYFCASSPGQPTEQYFGPGTRLTVT.